What follows describes a single T cell receptor beta chain. Antigen unknown. The sample originates from a study of cytotoxic CD8 clonotypes in ibrutinib-treated CLL. For the study at large: The subjects consisted of around eleven relapsed/refractory and 15 treatment-naive individuals, with 17 IGHV unmutated. By median roughly 74 months, about twelve had progressed and approximately 14 stayed remitted; responses had been 2 complete and approximately 24 partial. The study's findings and limits: At progression, clonality fell back toward baseline after rising at ibrutinib response.

Data came from immunoSEQ multiplex PCR; TCRdb stores just in-frame clones and leaves some out. This table holds roughly 70,000 clones, more than 70% found once. Trimming took off 1 base at V and 4 bases at J, with 9 bases between the two ends. Germline loops: CDR1 SGHNT, CDR2 YYREEE (reference sequence). The CDR3 has 14 amino acids. V usage is TRBV5-4 and J usage is TRBJ1-3, with unresolved D. The source of this sequence is a human donor with chronic lymphocytic leukemia. Source: PBMCs, taken at disease progression, from a patient treated with ibrutinib. CDR3 protein: CASSLLGTGNTIYF. The DNA of the CDR3 is TGTGCCAGCAGCTTGCTAGGCACGGGAAACACCATATATTTT.